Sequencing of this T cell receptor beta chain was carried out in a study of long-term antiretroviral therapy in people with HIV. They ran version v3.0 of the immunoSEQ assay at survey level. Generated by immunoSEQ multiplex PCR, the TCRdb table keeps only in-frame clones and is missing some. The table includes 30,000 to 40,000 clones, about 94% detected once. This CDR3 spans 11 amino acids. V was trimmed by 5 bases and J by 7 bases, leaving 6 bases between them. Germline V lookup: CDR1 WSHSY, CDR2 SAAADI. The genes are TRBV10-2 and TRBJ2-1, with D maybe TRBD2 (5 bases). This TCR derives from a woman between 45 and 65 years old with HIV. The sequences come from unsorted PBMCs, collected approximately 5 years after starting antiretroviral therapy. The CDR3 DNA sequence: TGCGCCAGCAGTAGGACTAATGAGCAGTTCTTC. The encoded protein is CASSRTNEQFF.